These 14 T cell receptor beta chains originate from one sample sequenced in a study of cytomegalovirus exposure and HLA in healthy donors. The study ran its PCR with 60 Vbeta and 13 Jbeta primers. Clones were read by immunoSEQ multiplex PCR, and TCRdb kept only the in-frame ones, dropping some. Of 140,000 to 150,000 clones listed, about 80% were seen once; the top ten hold just under 3%. Specimen: PBMCs. These receptors were taken from a female donor in good health and CMV-seronegative.

V is TRBV30 and J is TRBJ1-1; D perhaps matches TRBD1 (5 bases). This CDR3 spans 15 amino acids. CDR1 and CDR2 (germline): GTSNPN, SVGIG (reference sequence). V lost 2 bases to trimming and J lost 4 bases, with 17 bases between them. The chain's CDR3 is CAWSSWGGSSTEAFF. The CDR3 nucleotides are TGTGCCTGGAGTTCCTGGGGGGGGAGTAGCACTGAAGCTTTCTTT.

The chain recombines TRBV6-1 with TRBJ2-3; 10 bases are shared with TRBD2. The CDR3 length is 18 residues. Germline trimming cut 4 bases from V and 4 bases from J; bases unmatched to any gene: 14. Germline values: CDR1 MNHNS, CDR2 SASEGT. CDR3 loop: CASSGDLLAGLASDTQYF. The CDR3 DNA is TGTGCCAGCAGTGGGGACTTACTAGCGGGGTTAGCCTCAGATACGCAGTATTTT.

The sample holds one count of this clone. J is TRBJ2-7 and V is TRBV7-2; D ambiguous. CDR1 is SGHTA, CDR2 FQGNSA, per germline. V shed 1 base and J shed 2 bases, with 12 bases lying between them. The CDR3 loop spans 15 amino acids. CDR3 loop: CASSLGRRLTYEQYF. The CDR3 nucleotides read TGTGCCAGCAGCTTAGGTCGGAGATTGACCTACGAGCAGTACTTC.

This chain uses TRBV11-2 with TRBJ2-3, with 12 positions matching TRBD2. CDR1 SGHAT and CDR2 FQNNGV come from the germline V gene. The junction had 3 bases not matched to a gene; V was cut back by 2 bases and J by 0 bases. There are 17 residues in the CDR3. The DNA for the CDR3 is TGTGCCAGCAGCTTATTAGGGACTAGCGGGAGCACAGATACGCAGTATTTT. The encoded protein is CASSLLGTSGSTDTQYF.

The chain recombines TRBV28 with TRBJ2-7; TRBD1 matches 7 bases. Germline CDR1 is MDHEN and CDR2 is SYDVKM. The CDR3 has 14 residues. The V and J ends lost 2 bases and 2 bases, in that order; junction bases with no gene match: 3. CDR3: CASSLTGQTYEQYF. The CDR3 DNA sequence: TGTGCCAGCAGTTTAACGGGACAGACCTACGAGCAGTACTTC.

For this clone: Germline and junction disagree at one end, which may indicate a read error. The gene calls are TRBV27 and TRBJ1-2; D perhaps matches TRBD1 (6 bases). Germline lookup yields CDR1 MNHEY and CDR2 SMNVEV (reference sequence). The length of the CDR3 is 14 residues. Written as DNA, the CDR3 is TGTGCCGGCAGTTTACAGGGTCCCCACTATGGCTACACCTTC. It codes for CAGSLQGPHYGYTF.

The rearrangement joins TRBV19 to TRBJ2-5; D is perhaps TRBD2 (7 bases). V was pared by 5 bases and J by 5 bases, with 12 bases between. This CDR3 comprises 13 residues. CDR1 is LNHDA, CDR2 SQIVND, per germline (reference sequence). For the CDR3, the DNA is TGTGCCAGTAGTGCACAGGGAGGGGAGACCCAGTACTTC. It yields the protein CASSAQGGETQYF.

The chain combines TRBV7-3 with TRBJ2-2, with TRBD1 as a possible D gene (6 bases). The V end was cut by 5 bases, the J end by 6 bases, with 13 bases between. This CDR3 contains 14 residues. CDR1 is SGHTA, CDR2 FQGTGA, per germline. This chain's CDR3 is CASSRTRGAGELFF. DNA for the CDR3: TGTGCCAGCAGCAGAACCAGGGGTGCCGGGGAGCTGTTTTTT. The complete variable domain, with remaining parts taken from reference TRBV7-3 and TRBJ2-2, reads GAGVSQTPSNKVTEKGKYVELRCDPISGHTALYWYRQSLGQGPEFLIYFQGTGAADDSGLPNDRFFAVRPEGSVSTLKIQRTERGDSAVYLCASSRTRGAGELFFGEGSRLTVL.

This chain joins TRBV5-1 and TRBJ2-2, with D possibly being TRBD2 (7 bases). The CDR3 has 14 residues. Germline values: CDR1 SGHRS, CDR2 YFSETQ. V was cut by 2 bases and J by 7 bases, with 12 bases left in between. Here the CDR3 reads CASSFGGASGELFF. DNA for the CDR3: TGCGCCAGCAGCTTTGGGGGGGCGAGCGGGGAGCTGTTTTTT.

The rearrangement links TRBV2 to TRBJ2-5; the match to TRBD2 covers 9 bases. J was trimmed by 5 bases and V by 6 bases; bases with no gene match: 10. CDR3 length: 15 residues. Germline CDR1 reads SNHLY; CDR2 reads FYNNEI. For the CDR3, the DNA is TGTGCCAGCAGCAATGCCGGGACTAGCCAGGAGACCCAGTACTTC. Residues: CASSNAGTSQETQYF.

V is TRBV7-6 and J is TRBJ2-3, with D tentatively TRBD2 (5 bases). Trimming removed 2 bases from V and 3 bases from J, with 9 bases in between. CDR1 SGHVS and CDR2 FNYEAQ come from the germline V gene. CDR3 size: 14 residues. DNA for the CDR3: TGTGCCAGCAGCTTATCGGGATTTACAGATACGCAGTATTTT. Translated, it gives CASSLSGFTDTQYF.

The rearrangement joins TRBV9 to TRBJ1-1; 10 positions agree with TRBD1. Per the germline V gene, CDR1 is SGDLS and CDR2 is YYNGEE. Trimming cost V 3 bases and J 6 bases; bases outside gene matches: 5. This CDR3 contains 14 residues. CDR3 amino acids: CASSARQGAAEAFF. The DNA for the CDR3 is TGTGCCAGCAGCGCCCGACAGGGGGCGGCTGAAGCTTTCTTT. The whole variable domain, remainder taken from reference TRBV9 and TRBJ1-1, is DSGVTQTPKHLITATGQRVTLRCSPRSGDLSVYWYQQSLDQGLQFLIQYYNGEERAKGNILERFSAQQFPDLHSELNLSSLELGDSALYFCASSARQGAAEAFFGQGTRLTVV.

The chain carries TRBV9 and TRBJ1-2; a weak D match, TRBD1 (6 bases). Per the germline V gene, CDR1 is SGDLS and CDR2 is YYNGEE. This CDR3 has 13 amino acids. Trimming stripped 7 bases from V and 2 bases from J, with 12 bases between. In DNA, the CDR3 is TGTGCCAGCTCGCGGACAGCAAACTATGGCTACACCTTC. Translation gives CASSRTANYGYTF.

The rearrangement uses TRBV13 and TRBJ1-4; the match to TRBD1 covers 7 bases. The CDR3 extends over 15 amino acids. J gave up 3 bases and V 0 bases, and 1 base lay outside the gene matches. Germline V gene lookup returns CDR1 PRHDT and CDR2 FYEKMQ (reference sequence). The CDR3 protein is CASSLGRGANEKLFF. CDR3 in DNA: TGTGCCAGCAGCTTAGGCAGGGGGGCTAATGAAAAACTGTTTTTT.